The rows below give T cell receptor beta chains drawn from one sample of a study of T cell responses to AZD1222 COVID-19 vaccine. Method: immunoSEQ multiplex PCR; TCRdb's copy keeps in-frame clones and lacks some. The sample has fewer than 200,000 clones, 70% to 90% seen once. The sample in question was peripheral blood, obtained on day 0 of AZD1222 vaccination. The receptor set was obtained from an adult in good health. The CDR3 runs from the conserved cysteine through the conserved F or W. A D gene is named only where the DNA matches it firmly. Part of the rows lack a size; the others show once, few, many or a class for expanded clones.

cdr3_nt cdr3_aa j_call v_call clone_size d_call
TGTGCCAGCAGTGAAGGCTGGCGGGGATCTAGCACAGATACGCAGTATTTT CASSEGWRGSSTDTQYF TRBJ2-3 TRBV6-1 NA NA
TGTGCCTCCCGGGACAGGGATAATTCACCCCTCCACTTT CASRDRDNSPLHF TRBJ1-6 TRBV30 NA TRBD1
TGTGCCAGCAGCGAACTCCGGAACACAGATACGCAGTATTTT CASSELRNTDTQYF TRBJ2-3 TRBV7-9 NA NA
TGTGCCACCAGTGATCCCCATGAAAAACTGTTTTTT CATSDPHEKLFF TRBJ1-4 TRBV24-1 NA NA
TGCAGCGTTGAGAGGGACACTAATGAAAAACTGTTTTTT CSVERDTNEKLFF TRBJ1-4 TRBV29-1 NA NA
TGTGCCTGGAGGGGACAGGGGGCTCCTGGAGGCTACACCTTC CAWRGQGAPGGYTF TRBJ1-2 TRBV30 NA TRBD1
TGTGCCAGCAGCGTAGTTTCAGGCGAGCAGTACTTC CASSVVSGEQYF TRBJ2-7 TRBV9 NA NA
TGTGCCAGCAGCTTATACGGGACTTGGGGGGGACAAGAGACCCAGTACTTC CASSLYGTWGGQETQYF TRBJ2-5 TRBV7-9 NA TRBD2
TGTGCCAGCAGTTATGCAGGGGACAGCGCCTACGAGCAGTACTTC CASSYAGDSAYEQYF TRBJ2-7 TRBV6-5 NA TRBD1
TGTGCCAGCAGCTTAAGCCCAGGTCTTACTCTCTCTGGGGCCAACGTCCTGACTTTC CASSLSPGLTLSGANVLTF TRBJ2-6 TRBV7-3 NA NA
TGTGCCAGTAGTACACAGGGGGCTCCTCACGAGCAGTACTTC CASSTQGAPHEQYF TRBJ2-7 TRBV19 NA TRBD1
TGTGCCAGCTTCAAGACAGGTTGGGACTATGGCTACACCTTC CASFKTGWDYGYTF TRBJ1-2 TRBV6-5 NA NA
TGTGCCAGCAGGTCAGCGGGTTATCAGCCCCAGCATTTT CASRSAGYQPQHF TRBJ1-5 TRBV12-3/TRBV12-4 NA NA
TGCGCCAGCAGCTTGGGTCAGATCCAAGAGACCCAGTACTTC CASSLGQIQETQYF TRBJ2-5 TRBV5-1 NA NA
TGTGCCAGCAGCTTGGAACGCCCGGGGGAGCAGTTCTTC CASSLERPGEQFF TRBJ2-1 TRBV5-4 NA NA
TGCAGCGTCACAGTCGGTCTGGCTGAAGCTTTCTTT CSVTVGLAEAFF TRBJ1-1 TRBV29-1 NA NA
TGTGCCAGCAGTCACAACACTGAAGCTTTCTTT CASSHNTEAFF TRBJ1-1 TRBV27 NA NA
TGTGCCAGTAGTATTAGGACGGGAAGCACAGATACGCAGTATTTT CASSIRTGSTDTQYF TRBJ2-3 TRBV19 NA NA
TGTGCCAGCAGTTTGGGGGGACAGGGGCATGGCTACACCTTC CASSLGGQGHGYTF TRBJ1-2 TRBV27 few TRBD1
TGTGCCAGCTCACCACCGTCCGGATTTCGCAATGAAAAACTGTTTTTT CASSPPSGFRNEKLFF TRBJ1-4 TRBV18 NA NA
TGCAGCGTTGGCGGGGGGTTACAAGAGACCCAGTACTTC CSVGGGLQETQYF TRBJ2-5 TRBV29-1 once TRBD2
TGTGCCAGCAGTTACCCTACGGACAGGGCCTCGTCGGGCTACACCTTC CASSYPTDRASSGYTF TRBJ1-2 TRBV6-6 NA TRBD1
TGTGCCAGTAGTTCACAGCCTTATAGCAATCAGCCCCAGCATTTT CASSSQPYSNQPQHF TRBJ1-5 TRBV19 NA NA
TGTGCCAGCAGCTTGGGAACGGACAGACTTTACGAGCAGTACTTC CASSLGTDRLYEQYF TRBJ2-7 TRBV5-4 NA NA
TGTGCCAGCAGTTTGGGTGGCTACACCTTC CASSLGGYTF TRBJ1-2 TRBV28 NA NA
TGTGCCAGCAGCCAAGCGGCTAGCAGTTCCTACGAGCAGTACTTC CASSQAASSSYEQYF TRBJ2-7 TRBV3-1/TRBV3-2 NA NA
TGTGCCATCAACCTAGCGGGGAACACCGGGGAGCTGTTTTTT CAINLAGNTGELFF TRBJ2-2 TRBV10-3 NA TRBD2
TGTGCCAGCATCCAGGGACTAGCGGCGTACAATGAGCAGTTCTTC CASIQGLAAYNEQFF TRBJ2-1 TRBV7-8 once TRBD2
TGTGCCAGCAGTATCCGGGACAGGGGGCGTCCGTTCTTC CASSIRDRGRPFF TRBJ2-1 TRBV12-3/TRBV12-4 NA TRBD1